This T cell receptor beta chain emerged from a study of blood T cell repertoires in COVID-19 (TCRdb year 2020). Looking at the study overall: The collaborator samples originated in the United States, Italy and Spain and spanned the acute and convalescent phases of COVID-19. The prospective study material was composed of cDNA or gDNA derived from T cells, B-cell-depleted T cells, or PBMCs. The dataset comprised deeply sampled blood TCRbeta repertoires from subjects exposed to, actively infected with, or recovered from COVID-19. The repertoires were made available in a free public database intended to serve as a resource for research on the immune response to SARS-CoV-2. The samples were drawn from two sources: the first 160 participants of the ongoing ImmuneRACE study, and 1,000 to 1,500 subjects contributed by 6 global collaborators. The sample metadata nearly always contained a de-identified subject ID, COVID-19 status, age in years and sex. Where available, HLA class I and class II types were taken from metadata supplied by the sample provider and were not determined by assay-based typing. The full study reports these points: Clinical and demographic metadata were provided uncurated, with the amount varying by source and participant.

V is trimmed back by 4 bases and J by 1 base, and the junction contains 10 bases that no gene match accounts for. From a lookup of the germline V gene, CDR1 and CDR2 are SGHDT and YYEEEE. The CDR3 measures 16 amino acids from cysteine to phenylalanine. CDR3 DNA only is kept here, 48 bases in frame from base 1. At one collaborating source in Seattle, patients were enrolled during active infection and were followed longitudinally through the course of disease. Collaborating institutions collected whole blood in K2EDTA tubes following their own protocols. For TCRbeta analysis, collaborators shipped samples in one of three forms: frozen whole blood, isolated PBMCs, or DNA extracted from either of those sample types. As for this clone: Its antigen is unknown. Base quality data are lacking; no much larger clone is found one base away.

TCRbeta CDR3 regions were amplified from genomic DNA using the immunoSEQ Assay, a bias-controlled multiplex PCR. The published analysis was carried out like this. Nucleated cell counts per sample were estimated from amplification of reference gene primers within the assay. Sequence reads were collapsed and filtered to measure the absolute abundance of every unique TCRbeta CDR3 rearrangement. For each sample, productive Simpson clonality was calculated as the square root of Simpson's diversity index across productive rearrangements. TCRdb provides this immuneACCESS table in a form limited to in-frame rearrangements. Some clones are lacking; in checked studies, under half of them reflect an unresolved V gene, and why the rest are absent is not known. V and J calls and clone size are given by that table; D and trimming were obtained from the DNA. Within this sample are about 150,000 clones, with roughly nine tenths of them counted one time only. The ten largest clonotypes hold 13% of the sample.

Sequenced input: peripheral blood. The chain is made from TRBV5-6 and TRBJ2-5; 7 of the junction bases match TRBD1. The origin of this receptor is a young man with COVID-19, enrolled during active disease. CDR3 region: CASSPPRGRFQETQYF. The nucleotides are TGTGCCAGCAGCCCCCCCAGGGGGAGATTCCAAGAGACCCAGTACTTC.